The 31 T cell receptor beta chains below come from one sample, sequenced in a study of CD8+CD57+ T cells in acquired aplastic anemia. Both TCR beta VDJ combination and CDR3 sequence profiling were carried out. Genomic DNA was the template for this profiling. TCRdb re-called the reads with MiXCR, one entry per CDR3 protein. Among about 270,000 distinct CDR3 sequences listed, roughly 82% were seen once. Only patients with CD8+CD57+ cell expansion on flow cytometry were chosen for sequencing. The sample taken for sequencing was sorted CD4+, CD8+, or CD8+CD57+ T cells (not recorded which) from PBMCs. These receptors were taken from a human donor with aplastic anemia.

Comment on this clonotype: Because the CDR3 is missing its conserved closing phenylalanine or tryptophan, this is likely a read error. No DNA is shown, since the ends of the CDR3 on it are uncertain; the CDR3 is the one TCRdb lists. V gene TRBV10-3 combines with J gene TRBJ1-4; no check of the table's D call, TRBD1, against the DNA was made. Per germline, CDR1 ENHRY and CDR2 SYGVKD. The CDR3 length is 17 residues, termini included. CDR3 residues: CAISEAPGEENNEILGP.

About this clonotype itself: Lacking the conserved final phenylalanine or tryptophan, this CDR3 likely reflects a read error. No DNA is shown, since the ends of the CDR3 on it are uncertain; the CDR3 is the one TCRdb lists. The J gene is TRBJ2-1, the V gene TRBV7-9; TRBD1 reflects the table's D call only, with no check against the DNA. The CDR3 spans 16 amino acids, including both terminal residues. Germline V gene lookup returns CDR1 SEHNR and CDR2 FQNEAQ (reference sequence). CDR3 sequence: CASSLQGGGRVKDLFP.

The chain links TRBV7-3 to TRBJ1-1, with D possibly TRBD1 on 5 matching bases. Looked up from germline, CDR1 is SGHTA and CDR2 is FQGTGA. The CDR3 consists of 15 residues. Between the trimmed V and J ends, which lost 3 bases and 14 bases, there was a span of 25 bases. The CDR3 here is CASSFQRSGKETEFF. In DNA form, the CDR3 reads TGTGCCAGCAGCTTTCAAAGAAGCGGGAAAGAGACAGAGTTCTTT.

The rearrangement links TRBV7-2 to TRBJ1-5; 10 bases agree with TRBD1. Trimming cost V 5 bases and J 8 bases; bases outside gene matches: 12. The CDR3 has 16 residues. From germline, CDR1 is SGHTA and CDR2 FQGNSA. The CDR3: CASSRERQGAAKPQHF. The CDR3 DNA follows: TGTGCCAGCAGCAGAGAAAGACAGGGGGCAGCGAAGCCCCAGCATTTT.

The gene calls are TRBV19 and TRBJ1-5; D call uncertain. The germline V gene has CDR1 LNHDA and CDR2 SQIVND (reference sequence). The germline V and J ends were trimmed by 10 bases and 2 bases, with 15 bases remaining between them. This CDR3 contains 14 residues. The CDR3 sequence: CATLGPMGNQPQHF. The CDR3 DNA reads as TGTGCCACCCTAGGCCCCATGGGCAATCAGCCCCAGCATTTT.

CDR3 loop: CASRGGSETQYF. The CDR3 DNA reads TGTGCCAGCAGAGGGGGGTCGGAGACCCAGTACTTC. The gene calls are TRBV7-3 and TRBJ2-5; D is tentatively TRBD1 or TRBD2 (6 bases each). Germline V CDR1 and CDR2: SGHTA, FQGTGA. The CDR3 extends over 12 amino acids. V lost 6 bases, J lost 5 bases, and 10 bases lay in between.

This rearrangement joins TRBV7-2 to TRBJ2-1; D gene ambiguous. There are 12 residues in the CDR3. Per the germline V gene, CDR1 is SGHTA and CDR2 is FQGNSA. V lost 2 bases, J lost 9 bases, and 8 bases lay in between. DNA of the CDR3: TGTGCCAGCAGCTTAACCGTTATTGAGCAGTTCTTC. Its protein product is CASSLTVIEQFF.

This chain uses TRBV7-6 with TRBJ2-7; TRBD1 might be the D (5 bases). Germline V gene data show CDR1 as SGHVS and CDR2 as FNYEAQ. This CDR3 has 17 residues. Between the trimmed V and J ends, which lost 1 base and 4 bases, there was a span of 20 bases. The CDR3 bases are TGTGCCAGCAGCTTAGGATTGGGTTACAGGACACCATACGAGCAGTACGTC. It translates to CASSLGLGYRTPYEQYV.

In the case of this clonotype: Since no conserved phenylalanine or tryptophan closes the CDR3, a read error is the likely cause. No DNA is shown, since the ends of the CDR3 on it are uncertain; the CDR3 is the one TCRdb lists. The gene calls are TRBV7-3 and TRBJ2-3. CDR1 is SGHTA and CDR2 is FQGTGA in the germline V gene. The CDR3 spans 13 amino acids, including both terminal residues. Here the CDR3 reads CASTYLRAEPFFC.

J is TRBJ2-5 and V is TRBV7-2; D is perhaps TRBD1 (6 bases). This CDR3 region has 16 residues. V lost 3 bases, J lost 1 base, and 15 bases lay in between. Per germline, CDR1 SGHTA and CDR2 FQGNSA. CDR3 protein: CASSLARTVIQETQYF. The CDR3 region has the DNA TGTGCCAGCAGCTTGGCGCGGACAGTGATCCAAGAGACCCAGTACTTC.

This clonotype was observed a few times. This rearrangement joins TRBV9 to TRBJ2-1, with D unresolved. V shed 4 bases and J shed 10 bases, with 9 bases lying between them. CDR1 is SGDLS and CDR2 is YYNGEE in the germline V gene. The CDR3 has 11 residues. CDR3 in amino acids: CASSTPSEQFF. CDR3 nucleotide sequence: TGTGCCAGCAGCACGCCGTCGGAGCAGTTCTTC.

This rearrangement joins TRBV7-2 to TRBJ2-7; TRBD2 matches at 9 bases. CDR3 size: 18 residues. Germline assignment: CDR1 SGHTA and CDR2 FQGNSA. The junction had 21 bases not matched to a gene; V was cut back by 8 bases and J by 4 bases. The CDR3 is CASVPREGARDPVYEQYV. In DNA form, the CDR3 reads TGTGCCAGCGTACCGCGGGAGGGGGCGAGAGACCCAGTATACGAGCAGTACGTC.

The rearrangement uses TRBV9 and TRBJ2-3; 11 bases line up with TRBD1. CDR3 length: 16 residues. The germline V gene encodes CDR1 SGDLS and CDR2 YYNGEE. Unmatched junction bases numbered 7, after V lost 4 bases and J lost 3 bases. The CDR3 sequence is CASSLRGTGGTDTQYF. CDR3 DNA sequence: TGTGCCAGCAGCCTTAGAGGGACAGGGGGGACAGATACGCAGTATTTT.

The J gene is TRBJ2-1, the V gene TRBV9; 9 bases agree with TRBD2. This CDR3 has 16 amino acids. Germline-derived CDR1 and CDR2 are SGDLS and YYNGEE. V lost 4 bases and J lost 10; bases outside the gene matches: 15. The CDR3: CASSPWRSGGNVEQFF. The CDR3 nucleotides are TGTGCCAGCAGCCCCTGGAGAAGCGGGGGGAACGTCGAGCAGTTCTTC.

The J gene is TRBJ2-5, the V gene TRBV7-8, with 10 bases aligning to TRBD1. Trimming removed 6 bases from V and 11 bases from J; junction bases left unmatched: 15. CDR3 size: 15 residues. Germline-derived CDR1 and CDR2 are SGHVS and FQNEAQ. The CDR3 is CASSSSVTGGTTQYF. In DNA form, the CDR3 reads TGTGCCAGCAGTTCTAGTGTGACAGGGGGCACGACACAGTACTTC. Full variable domain (rest looked up from reference TRBV7-8 and TRBJ2-5): GAGVSQSPRYKVAKRGQDVALRCDPISGHVSLFWYQQALGQGPEFLTYFQNEAQLDKSGLPSDRFFAERPEGSVSTLKIQRTQQEDSAVYLCASSSSVTGGTTQYFGPGTRLLVL.

This clonotype was observed a handful of times. The limits of the CDR3 on the DNA are not certain, so only TCRdb's listed CDR3 is given. The CDR3 reads CASGGAGEIQYFDF. The J gene is TRBJ2-5, the V gene TRBV9; TRBD2 was called by the table and not checked on the DNA. Germline-derived CDR1 and CDR2 are SGDLS and YYNGEE. From its first to its last residue, the CDR3 has 14 amino acids.

About this clonotype itself: Since no conserved phenylalanine or tryptophan closes the CDR3, a read error is the likely cause. This rearrangement joins TRBV7-4 to TRBJ2-3, with a tentative D call TRBD1 (6 bases). Near its end, the DNA agrees better with TRBJ1-5, so the J call may be wrong. The CDR3 covers 12 residues. The germline V gene encodes CDR1 SGHVT and CDR2 SQSDAQ. The CDR3 bases are TGTGCCAGCAGCGTAGGTCGGGACACGCAGCATTCT. This gives the protein CASSVGRDTQHS.

V and J are TRBV7-8 and TRBJ2-7; 11 bases map to TRBD2. The CDR3 has 17 residues. The germline V gene has CDR1 SGHVS and CDR2 FQNEAQ. V gave up 0 bases and J gave up 9 bases; unmatched junction bases: 13. This CDR3 reads CASSLAGLADGADTQYV. CDR3 nucleotides: TGTGCCAGCAGCTTAGCGGGACTAGCGGATGGGGCAGATACGCAGTACGTC.

A note on this clonotype: A much larger clone sits a single nucleotide away, making a read error possible. Since the CDR3 does not end with the conserved phenylalanine or tryptophan, this likely comes from a read error. No DNA is shown, since the ends of the CDR3 on it are uncertain; the CDR3 is the one TCRdb lists. V usage is TRBV7-9 and J usage is TRBJ1-5. CDR1 and CDR2 from the germline V gene are SEHNR and FQNEAQ (reference sequence). Both ends counted, the CDR3 spans 13 residues. The CDR3 protein is CASSFKRSGGHDE.

This chain joins TRBV7-6 and TRBJ2-1; no clear D gene. CDR3 length: 17 amino acids. Germline V CDR1 and CDR2: SGHVS, FNYEAQ. Trimming took off 3 bases at V and 8 bases at J, with 23 bases between the two ends. For the CDR3, the DNA is TGTGCCAGCAGCTTGAGATCCTTTAGTTCACCCCACCATGAGCAGTTCTTC. Protein: CASSLRSFSSPHHEQFF.

The chain uses TRBV7-2 and TRBJ2-3; 8 bases map to TRBD2. The CDR3 runs to 15 residues. V was pared by 8 bases and J by 5 bases, with 12 bases of the junction left unmatched. CDR1 is SGHTA and CDR2 is FQGNSA in the germline V gene. The CDR3 DNA reads TGTGCCAGCGGCGACGGGGGGGGAGCGGTAGATACGCAGTATTTT. It specifies CASGDGGGAVDTQYF.

On this clonotype itself: Germline and junction disagree at one end, which may indicate a read error. The genes are TRBV7-3 and TRBJ2-5; no clear D gene. Germline-derived CDR1 and CDR2 are SGHTA and FQGTGA. The CDR3 has 14 residues. CDR3 DNA: TGTGCCACCAGCAGCAGCTCAAGCGAGATAAATACGTACTTC. This gives the protein CATSSSSSEINTYF.

This chain connects TRBV7-8 to TRBJ2-7; 7 positions agree with TRBD2. From germline, CDR1 is SGHVS and CDR2 FQNEAQ. This CDR3 is 16 amino acids long. The junction had 14 bases not matched to a gene; V was cut back by 2 bases and J by 7 bases. CDR3 amino acids: CASSLTRRGYYNEQYV. The DNA for the CDR3 is TGTGCCAGCAGCTTAACGAGGCGGGGGTACTACAATGAGCAGTACGTC.

Concerning this clonotype itself: This CDR3 is missing its conserved last phenylalanine or tryptophan, likely due to a read error. Because the CDR3's place on the DNA is in doubt, the DNA is left out and the CDR3 is given as listed by TCRdb. The V gene is TRBV5-6, the J gene TRBJ2-3; the table's D call, TRBD2, was not checked against the DNA. Germline-derived CDR1 and CDR2 are SGHDT and YYEEEE. From its first to its last residue, the CDR3 has 14 amino acids. The CDR3 spells CASSLGGGGDNSPL.

Regarding this clonotype: Since the CDR3 does not end with the conserved phenylalanine or tryptophan, this likely comes from a read error. The limits of the CDR3 on the DNA are not certain, so only TCRdb's listed CDR3 is given. The chain has TRBV7-9 and TRBJ2-3. Germline V gene lookup returns CDR1 SEHNR and CDR2 FQNEAQ (reference sequence). The length of the CDR3 is 13 amino acids, counting both ends. CDR3: CASGVGGRDAAYV.

For this clonotype: One end of the junction fails to match germline, which may point to a read error. This chain links TRBV15 with TRBJ1-6; D gene unclear. Germline CDR1 reads LNHNV; CDR2 reads YYDKDF (reference sequence). CDR3 length: 14 amino acids. Written as DNA, the CDR3 is TGTGCCACCAGCAGAGGGAACGAGAAAGAGCCCCTGCACTTT. It codes for CATSRGNEKEPLHF.

Notes on this clonotype: One end of the junction is discordant with germline, which a read error may explain. This chain connects TRBV5-4 to TRBJ1-2; a possible D gene is TRBD1 (5 bases). This CDR3 has 16 amino acids. Germline values: CDR1 SGHNT, CDR2 YYREEE (reference sequence). The DNA for the CDR3 is TGCGCCAGCAGCGACCCTCGCAGGGTTGAGTACTATGGCTACACCTTC. Its protein product is CASSDPRRVEYYGYTF. Supplemented by reference TRBV5-4 and TRBJ1-2, the full variable domain reads ETGVTQSPTHLIKTRGQQVTLRCSSQSGHNTVSWYQQALGQGPQFIFQYYREEENGRGNFPPRFSGLQFPNYSSELNVNALELDDSALYLCASSDPRRVEYYGYTFGSGTRLTVV.

For this clonotype: One end of the junction does not line up with germline, which may come from a read error. The CDR3 nucleotides read TGTGCCAGCAGCGAAGGGTATGGGCATCAGCCCCAGCATTTT. Amino acids: CASSEGYGHQPQHF. The chain uses TRBV2 and TRBJ2-5; D gene unclear. The J call may be faulty, since TRBJ1-5 better matches the DNA end. CDR1 is SNHLY and CDR2 is FYNNEI in the germline V gene. The CDR3 extends over 14 amino acids.

This chain joins TRBV12-3 or TRBV12-4 and TRBJ1-1, with D tentatively TRBD1 (5 bases). V was shortened by 10 bases and J by 5 bases, with 17 bases between the two germline ends. This CDR3 has 13 amino acids. CDR3 protein: CATLAGGVTEAFF. For the CDR3, the DNA is TGTGCCACCCTCGCGGGGGGTGTAACTGAAGCTTTCTTT.

With respect to this clonotype: A junction end diverges from the germline sequence, so it may reflect a read error. The genes are TRBV7-9 and TRBJ2-7, with no clear D. CDR3 size: 14 residues. Germline V gene lookup returns CDR1 SEHNR and CDR2 FQNEAQ (reference sequence). The CDR3 DNA reads TGTGCCAGCAGCTTAGCCCACACGTACTACGAGAAGTACTTC. Amino acids: CASSLAHTYYEKYF.

At least ten counts were recorded for this clonotype. A junction boundary mismatches the germline segment, possibly from a read error. The gene calls are TRBV7-9 and TRBJ2-3, with 9 bases identical to TRBD2. CDR3 length: 14 residues. Germline CDR1 is SEHNR and CDR2 is FQNEAQ (reference sequence). For the CDR3, the DNA is TGTGCCAGCAGCTTACAAAGAAGCGGGGGGAGCGATGATTTT. This sequence encodes CASSLQRSGGSDDF.